This T cell receptor (beta chain) was identified in a study of cytomegalovirus exposure and HLA in healthy donors. General study points: In a later analysis, productive TCRs from donors in an Asian-associated ancestry cluster reportedly carried fewer N-insertions than the cohort mean. A few V segments could not be told apart, such as TRBV6-2 and TRBV6-3, and were left out. The majority of CMV-associated TCR beta chains were reported as apparently HLA-restricted in a later analysis.

On this clone: No antigen is known for it.

CDR1 SGHVS and CDR2 FQNEAQ come from the germline V gene. Trimming took off 4 bases at V and 8 bases at J, with 14 bases between the two ends. The CDR3 length is 13 residues. Primers: 60 Vbeta forward and 13 Jbeta reverse. Assay used: immunoSEQ multiplex PCR; TCRdb lists only in-frame clones, some missing. The repertoire holds 65,000 to 85,000 clones, around 80% seen once, with roughly 3.2% in the top ten. The sequence derives from a middle-aged man in good health and CMV-seropositive. The sequenced sample was PBMCs. The rearrangement uses TRBV7-8 and TRBJ1-1; maybe TRBD1 (5 bases). The CDR3 DNA is TGTGCCAGCAGCTCCCCCCCAGGGAAGGAAGCTTTCTTT. This sequence encodes CASSSPPGKEAFF.